This entry lists 9 T cell receptor beta chains sequenced from one sample in a study of blood T cell repertoires in COVID-19. Sequenced by immunoSEQ multiplex PCR; TCRdb stores in-frame clones only, minus some. The sample lists around 130,000 clones; about 79% were seen once. Sequencing was carried out using peripheral blood. The receptors were gathered from a woman between 50 and 59 years old with acute or convalescent COVID-19.

The table lists this clone with a few counts. V and J are TRBV19 and TRBJ2-7, with D hard to call. The germline V and J ends were trimmed by 4 bases and 5 bases, with 9 bases remaining between them. Germline loops: CDR1 LNHDA, CDR2 SQIVND (reference sequence). CDR3 size: 12 residues. The CDR3 region has the DNA TGTGCCAGTAGTACCCCGCGGAACGAGCAGTACTTC. Translated, it gives CASSTPRNEQYF.

This chain links TRBV5-5 with TRBJ2-7, with 7 nucleotides matching TRBD1. Trimming removed 3 bases from V and 1 base from J; junction bases left unmatched: 7. This CDR3 is built from 15 residues. Germline V gene data show CDR1 as SGHKS and CDR2 as YYEKEE (reference sequence). CDR3 amino acids: CASSSNRDSSYEQYF. The CDR3 bases are TGTGCCAGCAGCTCCAACCGGGACAGTTCCTACGAGCAGTACTTC.

This chain joins TRBV4-2 and TRBJ2-3; 15 positions agree with TRBD2. CDR3 length: 16 residues. J gave up 9 bases and V 3 bases, and 7 bases lay outside the gene matches. CDR1 is LGHNA, CDR2 YNFKEQ, per germline. The CDR3 protein is CASSQDPGLAGGTQYF. In DNA form, the CDR3 reads TGTGCCAGCAGCCAGGACCCGGGACTAGCGGGAGGAACGCAGTATTTT.

The rearrangement links TRBV7-3 to TRBJ2-3, with TRBD1 identical over 7 bases. The CDR3 length is 15 residues. CDR1 is SGHTA, CDR2 FQGTGA, per germline. After removal of 2 bases from V and 6 bases from J, the junction contained 8 bases not matched to a gene. This CDR3 reads CASSLGTDARDTQYF. In DNA form, the CDR3 reads TGTGCCAGCAGCTTAGGGACAGATGCCCGGGATACGCAGTATTTT.

This sequence joins TRBV27 and TRBJ1-2; D call uncertain. This CDR3 comprises 14 residues. Trimming took off 6 bases at V and 5 bases at J, with 16 bases between the two ends. Germline assignment: CDR1 MNHEY and CDR2 SMNVEV (reference sequence). The CDR3 nucleotides are TGTGCCAGCAGGGACTTGGGGAGCCCTTATGGCTACACCTTC. Translated: CASRDLGSPYGYTF.

The chain employs TRBV2 and TRBJ1-2, with D hard to call. Germline CDR1 SNHLY, CDR2 FYNNEI. This CDR3 is 15 amino acids long. V lost 6 bases to trimming and J lost 2 bases, with 16 bases between them. The CDR3 is CASSPGSGGNYGYTF. CDR3 nucleotides: TGTGCCAGCAGCCCCGGGTCCGGCGGCAACTATGGCTACACCTTC.

The genes are TRBV20-1 and TRBJ1-4; D is ambiguous. Germline CDR1 and CDR2: DFQATT and SNEGSKA (reference sequence). CDR3 size: 11 residues. V was shortened by 2 bases and J by 4 bases, with 2 bases between the two germline ends. CDR3 bases: TGCAGTGCTAGACGTAATGAAAAACTGTTTTTT. It is translated as CSARRNEKLFF.

This sequence joins TRBV7-9 and TRBJ1-1, with D perhaps TRBD1 (6 bases). Trimming stripped 5 bases from V and 4 bases from J, with 14 bases between. The CDR3 loop spans 14 amino acids. Germline loops: CDR1 SEHNR, CDR2 FQNEAQ (reference sequence). As DNA, the CDR3 is TGTGCCAGCAGCCTGGGGCAGGGGAGCACTGAAGCTTTCTTT. Protein: CASSLGQGSTEAFF.

The CDR3 is CASSPGQAREQYF. The DNA for the CDR3 is TGTGCCAGCAGTCCGGGACAGGCGCGCGAGCAGTACTTC. The chain uses TRBV6-6 and TRBJ2-7; 8 bases match TRBD1. The CDR3 covers 13 residues. V lost 5 bases to trimming and J lost 6 bases; unmatched junction nucleotides: 6. Germline CDR1 is MNHNY and CDR2 is SVGAGI (reference sequence).